This T cell receptor beta chain was sequenced in a study of sequential checkpoint blockade in melanoma. TCRdb keeps only in-frame clones here, not all; method: immunoSEQ multiplex PCR. Altogether around 6,000 clones are present, around 57% being singletons, with the ten largest covering around a sixth. The treatment denotes: randomized to nivolumab then ipilimumab (arm A) or the reverse (arm B). This clonotype originated in a human donor with melanoma. Sequencing was performed on CD8+ T cells sorted from blood (inferred from file names), taken from a patient given nivolumab and ipilimumab in sequence.

CDR3 protein: CASSTSGRSTDTQYF. In DNA, the CDR3 is TGTGCCAGCAGCACTAGCGGGAGAAGCACAGATACGCAGTATTTT. This chain uses TRBV9 with TRBJ2-3; 11 positions agree with TRBD2. The CDR3 has 15 amino acids. CDR1 and CDR2 (germline): SGDLS, YYNGEE. After removal of 4 bases from V and 0 bases from J, the junction contained 1 base not matched to a gene.